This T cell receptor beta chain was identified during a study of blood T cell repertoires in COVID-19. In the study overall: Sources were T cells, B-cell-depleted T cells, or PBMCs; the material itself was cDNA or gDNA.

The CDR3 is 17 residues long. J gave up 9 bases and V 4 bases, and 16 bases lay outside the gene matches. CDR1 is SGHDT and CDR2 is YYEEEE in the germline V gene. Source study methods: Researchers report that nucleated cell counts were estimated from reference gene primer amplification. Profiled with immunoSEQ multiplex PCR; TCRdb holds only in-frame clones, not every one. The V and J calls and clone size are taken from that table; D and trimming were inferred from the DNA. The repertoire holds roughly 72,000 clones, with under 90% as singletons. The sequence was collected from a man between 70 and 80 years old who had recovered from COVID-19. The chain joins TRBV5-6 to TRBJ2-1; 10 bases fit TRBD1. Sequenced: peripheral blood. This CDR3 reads CASSLLDRDRGRIEQFF. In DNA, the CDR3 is TGTGCCAGCAGCCTATTAGACCGGGACAGGGGACGAATTGAGCAGTTCTTC.